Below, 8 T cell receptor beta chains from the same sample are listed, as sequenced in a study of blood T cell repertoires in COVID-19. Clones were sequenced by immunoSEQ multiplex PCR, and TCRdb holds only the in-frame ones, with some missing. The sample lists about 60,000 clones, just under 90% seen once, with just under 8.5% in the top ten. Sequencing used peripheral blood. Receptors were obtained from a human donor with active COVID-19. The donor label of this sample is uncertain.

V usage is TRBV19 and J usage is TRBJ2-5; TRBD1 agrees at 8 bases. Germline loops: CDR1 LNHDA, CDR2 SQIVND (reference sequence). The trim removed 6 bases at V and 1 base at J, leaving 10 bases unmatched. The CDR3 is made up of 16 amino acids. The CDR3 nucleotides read TGTGCCAGTAGACCTGGACAGGGTGGGAGCCAAGAGACCCAGTACTTC. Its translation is CASRPGQGGSQETQYF.

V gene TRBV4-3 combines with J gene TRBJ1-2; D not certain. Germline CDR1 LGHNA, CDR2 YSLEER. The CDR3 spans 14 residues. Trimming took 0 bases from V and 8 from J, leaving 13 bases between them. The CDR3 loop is CASSQDGPSRGYTF. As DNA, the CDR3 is TGCGCCAGCAGCCAAGATGGGCCAAGCAGAGGCTACACCTTC.

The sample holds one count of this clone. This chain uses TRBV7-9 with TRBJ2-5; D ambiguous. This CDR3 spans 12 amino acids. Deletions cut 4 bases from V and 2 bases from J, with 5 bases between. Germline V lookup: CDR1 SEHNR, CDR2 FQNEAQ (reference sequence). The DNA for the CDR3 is TGTGCCAGCAGCTCCCTACAAGAGACCCAGTACTTC. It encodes CASSSLQETQYF.

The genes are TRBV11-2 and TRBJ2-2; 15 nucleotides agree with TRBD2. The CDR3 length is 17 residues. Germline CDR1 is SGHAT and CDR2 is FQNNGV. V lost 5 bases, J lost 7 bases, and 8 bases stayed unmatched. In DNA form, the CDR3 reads TGTGCCAGCAGCCCAGGACTAGCGGGGGGGCGCAACGGGGAGCTGTTTTTT. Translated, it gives CASSPGLAGGRNGELFF.

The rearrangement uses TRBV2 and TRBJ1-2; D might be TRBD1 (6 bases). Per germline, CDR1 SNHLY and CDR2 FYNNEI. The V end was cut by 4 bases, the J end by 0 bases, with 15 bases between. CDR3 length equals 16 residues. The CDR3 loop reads CASSGLGGRANYGYTF. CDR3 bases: TGTGCCAGCAGTGGGCTGGGGGGGCGTGCTAACTATGGCTACACCTTC. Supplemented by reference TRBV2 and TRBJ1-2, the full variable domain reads EPEVTQTPSHQVTQMGQEVILRCVPISNHLYFYWYRQILGQKVEFLVSFYNNEISEKSEIFDDQFSVERPDGSNFTLKIRSTKLEDSAMYFCASSGLGGRANYGYTFGSGTRLTVV.

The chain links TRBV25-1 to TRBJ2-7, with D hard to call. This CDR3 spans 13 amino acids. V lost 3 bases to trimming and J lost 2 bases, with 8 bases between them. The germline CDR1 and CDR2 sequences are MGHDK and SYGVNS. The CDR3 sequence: CASSDRRTYEQYF. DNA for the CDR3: TGTGCCAGCAGTGATCGCAGGACCTACGAGCAGTACTTC.

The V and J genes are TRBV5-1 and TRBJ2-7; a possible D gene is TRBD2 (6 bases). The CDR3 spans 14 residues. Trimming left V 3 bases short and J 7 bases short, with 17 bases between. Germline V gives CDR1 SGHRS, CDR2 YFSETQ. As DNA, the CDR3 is TGCGCCAGCAGCTCGACGACTAGTCCGGGGGAGCAGTACTTC. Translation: CASSSTTSPGEQYF.

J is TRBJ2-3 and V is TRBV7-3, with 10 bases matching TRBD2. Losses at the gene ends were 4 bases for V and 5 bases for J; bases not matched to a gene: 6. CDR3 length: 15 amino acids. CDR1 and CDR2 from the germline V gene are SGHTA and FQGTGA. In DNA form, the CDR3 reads TGTGCCAGCAGCTCTAGCGGGGGATGGGGAGATACGCAGTATTTT. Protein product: CASSSSGGWGDTQYF.